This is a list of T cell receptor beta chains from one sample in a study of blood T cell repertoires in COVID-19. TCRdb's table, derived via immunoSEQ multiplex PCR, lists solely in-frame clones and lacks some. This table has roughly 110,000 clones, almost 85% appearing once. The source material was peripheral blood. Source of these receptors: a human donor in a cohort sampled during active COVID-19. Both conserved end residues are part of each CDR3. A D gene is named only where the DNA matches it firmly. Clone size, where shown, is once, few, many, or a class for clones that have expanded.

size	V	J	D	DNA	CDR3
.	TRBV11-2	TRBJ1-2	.	TGTGCCAGCAGCGTAGACGGTATCTATGGCTACACCTTC	CASSVDGIYGYTF
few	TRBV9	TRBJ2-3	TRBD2	TGTGCCAGCAGCGCCACGGGACTAGCGCGGTCAGATACGCAGTATTTT	CASSATGLARSDTQYF
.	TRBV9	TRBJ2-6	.	TGTGCCAGCAGCGTTCAGGGTTCTGGGGCCAACGTCCTGACTTTC	CASSVQGSGANVLTF
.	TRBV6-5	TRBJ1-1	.	TGTGCCAGCAGTTACTCGCGGATGAACACTGAAGCTTTCTTT	CASSYSRMNTEAFF
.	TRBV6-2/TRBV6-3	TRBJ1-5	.	TGTGCCAGCAGCCGTAATAGCAATCAGCCCCAGCATTTT	CASSRNSNQPQHF
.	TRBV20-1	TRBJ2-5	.	TGCAGTGCTAGTTTAGGGGCTACCCACCAAGAGACCCAGTACTTC	CSASLGATHQETQYF
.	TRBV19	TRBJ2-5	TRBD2	TGTGCTTCGTCCGCGGGGGAGCAAGAGACCCAGTACTTC	CASSAGEQETQYF
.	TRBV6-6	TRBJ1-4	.	TGTGCCAGCACCAATCGGGCACAGGGTAACGAAAAACTGTTTTTT	CASTNRAQGNEKLFF
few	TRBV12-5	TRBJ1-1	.	TGTGCTAGTGGTTCGTCACAGGGCCGAGCTTTCTTT	CASGSSQGRAFF
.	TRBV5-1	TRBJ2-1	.	TGCGCCAGCAGCTTGGCGGCGGGGTCCTCTTCTAATAACAATGAGCAGTTCTTC	CASSLAAGSSSNNNEQFF
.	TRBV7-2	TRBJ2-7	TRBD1	TGTGCCAGCAGCCCGAACAGGGGGGACGGTTCATCCTACGAGCAGTACTTC	CASSPNRGDGSSYEQYF
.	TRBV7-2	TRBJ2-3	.	TGTGCCAGCAGACAACCGGGACTCCGCACAGATACGCAGTATTTT	CASRQPGLRTDTQYF
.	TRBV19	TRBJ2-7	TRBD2	TGTGCCAGTAGTATTGGGACTAGCGGGGTCAACGAGCAGTACTTC	CASSIGTSGVNEQYF
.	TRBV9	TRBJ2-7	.	TGTGCCAGCAGCGTAGGTCACTACATGGTTGAGCAGTACTTC	CASSVGHYMVEQYF
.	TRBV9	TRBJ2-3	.	TGTGCCAGCAGCGTAGCGGCAGAGGTATTTAGCACAGATACGCAGTATTTT	CASSVAAEVFSTDTQYF
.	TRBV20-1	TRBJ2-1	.	TGCAGTGCTAGTCGGGACACTAGTCTCAATGAGCAGTTCTTC	CSASRDTSLNEQFF
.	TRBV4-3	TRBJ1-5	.	TGCGCCAGCAGCCGATCCTGGGGGCAGGGCAATCAGCCCCAGCATTTT	CASSRSWGQGNQPQHF
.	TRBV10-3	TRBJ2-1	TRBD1	TGTGCCATCAGTGAAACGGACAGGGGCGAGTACAATGAGCAGTTCTTC	CAISETDRGEYNEQFF
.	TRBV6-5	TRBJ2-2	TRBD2	TGTGCCAGCAGGGGCAGCGGGAGCGACACCGGGGAGCTGTTTTTT	CASRGSGSDTGELFF
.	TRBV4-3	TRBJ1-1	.	TGCGCCAGCCGAAACGGGGGGACGAACACTGAAGCTTTCTTT	CASRNGGTNTEAFF
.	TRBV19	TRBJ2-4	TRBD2	TGTGCCAGTTATCCCGGGACTAGCGGGAGTCTGCAGTACTTC	CASYPGTSGSLQYF
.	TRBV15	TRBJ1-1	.	TGTGCCACCAGCAGAGAACCAGGGAACACTGAAGCTTTCTTT	CATSREPGNTEAFF
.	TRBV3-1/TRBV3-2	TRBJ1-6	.	TGTGCCAGCAGCCAAGTACAGGATAATTCACCCCTCCACTTT	CASSQVQDNSPLHF